This T cell receptor (beta chain) emerged from a study of shared clonotypes between healthy human individuals. Whole-study context: Plates per donor: three CD4 naive, three CD4 memory, two CD8 naive, one CD8 memory.

The germline V gene has CDR1 LNHDA and CDR2 SQIVND (reference sequence). CDR3 length equals 14 residues. V was clipped by 8 bases and J by 3 bases, with 17 bases between them. Points on this clone: Its antigen remains unidentified.

Study-level points and caveats: Against clonotypes common to all four donors, non-shared ones had lower generation probabilities.

Assay: immunoSEQ multiplex PCR; the TCRdb copy retains only in-frame clones and omits some. The table shows millions of clones, with approximately 94% occurring only once. It was CD45RO-negative cells, positively selected for CCR7, that made up naive CD8 cells, with terminally differentiated effector memory CD45RA+ cells excluded. V usage is TRBV19 and J usage is TRBJ2-7; tentative D call: TRBD1 (7 bases). Sequenced input: naive CD8+ T cells from PBMCs. This receptor was identified in a man younger than 35 in good health. Some clones in this sample may be carry-over from other donors' samples. The CDR3 DNA is TGTGCCAGTGGCGGGACAGCCGACGGCTACGAGCAGTACTTC. Translating it yields CASGGTADGYEQYF.